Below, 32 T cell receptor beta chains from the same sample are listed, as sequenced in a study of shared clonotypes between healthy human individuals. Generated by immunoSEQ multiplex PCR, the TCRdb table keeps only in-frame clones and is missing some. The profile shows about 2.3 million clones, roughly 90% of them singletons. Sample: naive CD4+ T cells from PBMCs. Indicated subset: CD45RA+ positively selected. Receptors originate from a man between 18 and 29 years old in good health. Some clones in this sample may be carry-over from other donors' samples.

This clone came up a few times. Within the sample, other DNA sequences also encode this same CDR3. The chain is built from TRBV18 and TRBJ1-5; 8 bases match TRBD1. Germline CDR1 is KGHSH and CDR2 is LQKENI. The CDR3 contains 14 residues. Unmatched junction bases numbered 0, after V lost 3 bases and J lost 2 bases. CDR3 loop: CASSPTGGNQPQHF. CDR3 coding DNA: TGTGCCAGCTCACCGACAGGGGGCAATCAGCCCCAGCATTTT.

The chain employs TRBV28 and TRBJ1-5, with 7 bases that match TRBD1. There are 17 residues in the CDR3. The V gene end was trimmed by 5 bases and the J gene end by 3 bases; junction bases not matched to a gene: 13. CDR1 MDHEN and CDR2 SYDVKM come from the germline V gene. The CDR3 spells CASSLTSDRAFNQPQHF. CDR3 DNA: TGTGCCAGCAGTCTCACTTCTGACAGGGCCTTCAATCAGCCCCAGCATTTT.

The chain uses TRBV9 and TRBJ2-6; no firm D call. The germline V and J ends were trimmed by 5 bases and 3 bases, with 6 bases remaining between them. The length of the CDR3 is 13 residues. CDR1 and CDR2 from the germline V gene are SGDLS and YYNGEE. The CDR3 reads CASRADGANVLTF. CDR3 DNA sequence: TGTGCCAGCAGGGCAGATGGGGCCAACGTCCTGACTTTC.

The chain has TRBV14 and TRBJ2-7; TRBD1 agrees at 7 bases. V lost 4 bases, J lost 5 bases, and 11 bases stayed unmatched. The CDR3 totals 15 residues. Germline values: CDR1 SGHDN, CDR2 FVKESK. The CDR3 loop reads CASSPYRGYKDEQYF. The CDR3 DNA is TGTGCCAGCAGCCCATACAGGGGCTATAAGGACGAGCAGTACTTC. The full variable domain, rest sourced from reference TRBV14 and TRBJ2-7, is EAGVTQFPSHSVIEKGQTVTLRCDPISGHDNLYWYRRVMGKEIKFLLHFVKESKQDESGMPNNRFLAERTGGTYSTLKVQPAELEDSGVYFCASSPYRGYKDEQYFGPGTRLTVT.

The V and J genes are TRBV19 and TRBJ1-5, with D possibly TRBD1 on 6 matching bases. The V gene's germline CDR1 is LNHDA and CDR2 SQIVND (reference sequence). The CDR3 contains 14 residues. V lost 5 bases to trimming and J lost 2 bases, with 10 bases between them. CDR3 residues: CASSSYRGNQPQHF. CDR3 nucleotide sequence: TGTGCCAGTAGTTCATACAGGGGCAATCAGCCCCAGCATTTT.

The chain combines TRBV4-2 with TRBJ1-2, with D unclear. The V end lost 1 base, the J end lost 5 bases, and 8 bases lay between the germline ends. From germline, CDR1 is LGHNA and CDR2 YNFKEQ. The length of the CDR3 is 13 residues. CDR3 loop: CASSQATEYGYTF. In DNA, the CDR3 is TGTGCCAGCAGCCAAGCGACGGAGTATGGCTACACCTTC.

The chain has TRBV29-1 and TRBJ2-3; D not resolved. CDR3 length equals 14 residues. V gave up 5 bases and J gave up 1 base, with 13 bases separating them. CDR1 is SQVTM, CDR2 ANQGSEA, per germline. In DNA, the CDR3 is TGCAGCGTTATCCGAAATGCGGGCACAGATACGCAGTATTTT. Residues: CSVIRNAGTDTQYF.

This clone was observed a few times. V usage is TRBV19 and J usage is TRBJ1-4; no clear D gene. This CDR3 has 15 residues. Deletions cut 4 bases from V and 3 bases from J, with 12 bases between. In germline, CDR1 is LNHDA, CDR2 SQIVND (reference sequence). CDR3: CASSTSPAANEKLFF. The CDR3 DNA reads TGTGCCAGTAGTACGAGCCCCGCGGCTAATGAAAAACTGTTTTTT.

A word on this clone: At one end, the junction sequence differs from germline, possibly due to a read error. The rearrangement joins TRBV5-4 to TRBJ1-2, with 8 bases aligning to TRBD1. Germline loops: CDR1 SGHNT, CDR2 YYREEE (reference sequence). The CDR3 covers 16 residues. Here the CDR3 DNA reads TGTGCCGGCAGCTTGGGGCCCGGACAGGGTTCCCTGGGCTACACCTTC. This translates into CAGSLGPGQGSLGYTF. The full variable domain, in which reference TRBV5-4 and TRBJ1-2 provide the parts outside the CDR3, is ETGVTQSPTHLIKTRGQQVTLRCSSQSGHNTVSWYQQALGQGPQFIFQYYREEENGRGNFPPRFSGLQFPNYSSELNVNALELDDSALYLCAGSLGPGQGSLGYTFGSGTRLTVV.

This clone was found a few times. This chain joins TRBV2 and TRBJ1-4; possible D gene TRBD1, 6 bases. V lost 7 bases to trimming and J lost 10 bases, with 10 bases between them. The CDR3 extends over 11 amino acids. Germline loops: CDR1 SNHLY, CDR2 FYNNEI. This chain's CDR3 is CASTEGGKLFF. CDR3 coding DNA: TGTGCCAGCACCGAGGGGGGAAAACTGTTTTTT.

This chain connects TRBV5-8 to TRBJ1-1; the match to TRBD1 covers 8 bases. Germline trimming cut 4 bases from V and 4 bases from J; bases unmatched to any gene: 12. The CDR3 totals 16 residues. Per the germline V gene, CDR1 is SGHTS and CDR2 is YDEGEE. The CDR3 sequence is CASSPLADRAGTEAFF. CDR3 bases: TGTGCCAGCAGCCCCTTGGCGGACAGGGCGGGCACTGAAGCTTTCTTT.

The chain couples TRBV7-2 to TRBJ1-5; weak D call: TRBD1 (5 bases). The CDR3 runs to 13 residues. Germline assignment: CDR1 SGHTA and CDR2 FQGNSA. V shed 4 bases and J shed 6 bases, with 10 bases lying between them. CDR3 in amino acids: CASSSGQGQPQHF. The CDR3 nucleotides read TGTGCCAGCAGCTCCGGCCAGGGTCAGCCCCAGCATTTT. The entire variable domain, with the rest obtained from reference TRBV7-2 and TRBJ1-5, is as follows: GAGVSQSPSNKVTEKGKDVELRCDPISGHTALYWYRQSLGQGLEFLIYFQGNSAPDKSGLPSDRFSAERTGGSVSTLTIQRTQQEDSAVYLCASSSGQGQPQHFGDGTRLSIL.

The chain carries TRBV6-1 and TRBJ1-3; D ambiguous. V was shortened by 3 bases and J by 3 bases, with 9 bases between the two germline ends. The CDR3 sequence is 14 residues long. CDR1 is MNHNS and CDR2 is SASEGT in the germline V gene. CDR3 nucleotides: TGTGCCAGCAGTGATGTCAAAAATGGAAACACCATATATTTT. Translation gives CASSDVKNGNTIYF.

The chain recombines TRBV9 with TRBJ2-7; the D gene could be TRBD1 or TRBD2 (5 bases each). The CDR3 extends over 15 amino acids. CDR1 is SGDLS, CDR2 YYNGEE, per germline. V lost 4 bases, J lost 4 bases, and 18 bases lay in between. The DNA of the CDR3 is TGTGCCAGCAGCCTACGAGGGACGGGGACGTACGAGCAGTACTTC. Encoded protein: CASSLRGTGTYEQYF.

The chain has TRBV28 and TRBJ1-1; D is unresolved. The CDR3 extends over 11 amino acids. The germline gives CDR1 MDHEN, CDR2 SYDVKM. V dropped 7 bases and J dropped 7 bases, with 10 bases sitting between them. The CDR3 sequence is CASTSWVEAFF. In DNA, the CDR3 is TGTGCCAGCACCAGCTGGGTTGAAGCTTTCTTT. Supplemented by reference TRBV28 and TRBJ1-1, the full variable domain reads DVKVTQSSRYLVKRTGEKVFLECVQDMDHENMFWYRQDPGLGLRLIYFSYDVKMKEKGDIPEGYSVSREKKERFSLILESASTNQTSMYLCASTSWVEAFFGQGTRLTVV.

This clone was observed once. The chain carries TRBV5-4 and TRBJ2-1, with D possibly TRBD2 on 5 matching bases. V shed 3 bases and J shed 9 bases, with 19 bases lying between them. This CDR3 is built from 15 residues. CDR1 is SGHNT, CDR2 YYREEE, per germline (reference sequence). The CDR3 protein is CASSSGRGMKLEQFF. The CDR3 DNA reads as TGTGCCAGCAGCTCCGGCCGAGGGATGAAACTTGAGCAGTTCTTC.

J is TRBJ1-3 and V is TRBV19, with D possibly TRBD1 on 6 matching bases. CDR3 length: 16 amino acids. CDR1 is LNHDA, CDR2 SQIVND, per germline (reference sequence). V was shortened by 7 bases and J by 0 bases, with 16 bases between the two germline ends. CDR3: CASTPYRTVSGNTIYF. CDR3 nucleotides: TGTGCCAGTACCCCGTACCGGACAGTCTCTGGAAACACCATATATTTT.

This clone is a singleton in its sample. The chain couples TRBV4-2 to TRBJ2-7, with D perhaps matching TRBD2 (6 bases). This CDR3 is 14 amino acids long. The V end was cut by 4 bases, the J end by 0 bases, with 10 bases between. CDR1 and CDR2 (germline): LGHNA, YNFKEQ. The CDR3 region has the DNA TGTGCCAGCAGCCGGGGAGGAGACTCCTACGAGCAGTACTTC. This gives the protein CASSRGGDSYEQYF.

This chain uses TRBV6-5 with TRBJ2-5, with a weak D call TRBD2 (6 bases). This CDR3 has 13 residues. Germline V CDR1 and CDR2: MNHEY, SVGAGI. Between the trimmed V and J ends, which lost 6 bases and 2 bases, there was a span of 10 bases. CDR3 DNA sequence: TGTGCCAGCAGCTGGAGGGGTCAAGAGACCCAGTACTTC. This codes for CASSWRGQETQYF.

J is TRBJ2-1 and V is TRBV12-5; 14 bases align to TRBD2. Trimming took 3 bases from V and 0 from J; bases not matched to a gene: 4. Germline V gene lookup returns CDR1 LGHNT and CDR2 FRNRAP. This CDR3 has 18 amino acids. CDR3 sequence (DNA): TGTGCTAGTGGTTTTGGGACTAGCGGGAGTTCCTCCTACAATGAGCAGTTCTTC. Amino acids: CASGFGTSGSSSYNEQFF.

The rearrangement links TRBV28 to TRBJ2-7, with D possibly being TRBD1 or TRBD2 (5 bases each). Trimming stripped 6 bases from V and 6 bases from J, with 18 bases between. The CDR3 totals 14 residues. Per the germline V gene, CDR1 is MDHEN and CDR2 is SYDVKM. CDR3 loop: CASRGVRTYAEQYF. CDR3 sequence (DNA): TGTGCCAGCAGGGGGGTTCGGACCTACGCCGAGCAGTACTTC.

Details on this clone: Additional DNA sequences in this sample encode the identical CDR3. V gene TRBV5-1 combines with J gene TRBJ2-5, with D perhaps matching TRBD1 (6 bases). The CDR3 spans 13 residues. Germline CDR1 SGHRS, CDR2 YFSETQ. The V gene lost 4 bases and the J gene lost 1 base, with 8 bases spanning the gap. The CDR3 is CASSLDSQETQYF. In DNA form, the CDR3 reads TGCGCCAGCAGCCTGGACAGCCAAGAGACCCAGTACTTC.

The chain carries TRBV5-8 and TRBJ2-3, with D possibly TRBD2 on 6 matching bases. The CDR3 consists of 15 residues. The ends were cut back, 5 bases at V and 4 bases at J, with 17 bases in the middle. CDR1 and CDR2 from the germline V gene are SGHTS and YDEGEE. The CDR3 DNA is TGTGCCAGCAGGGTTGGGAGGAGGGGCCCAGATACGCAGTATTTT. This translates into CASRVGRRGPDTQYF.

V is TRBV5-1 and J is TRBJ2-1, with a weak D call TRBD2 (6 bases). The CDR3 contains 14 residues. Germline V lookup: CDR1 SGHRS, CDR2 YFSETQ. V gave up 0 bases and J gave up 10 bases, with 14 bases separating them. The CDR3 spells CASSLVRETEEQFF. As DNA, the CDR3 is TGCGCCAGCAGCTTGGTCCGGGAGACGGAAGAGCAGTTCTTC.

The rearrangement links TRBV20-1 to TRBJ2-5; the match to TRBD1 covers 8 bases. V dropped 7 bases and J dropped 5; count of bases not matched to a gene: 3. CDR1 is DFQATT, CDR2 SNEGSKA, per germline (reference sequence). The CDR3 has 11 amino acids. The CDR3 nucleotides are TGCAGTGTGACAGGGGAGGAGACCCAGTACTTC. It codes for CSVTGEETQYF.

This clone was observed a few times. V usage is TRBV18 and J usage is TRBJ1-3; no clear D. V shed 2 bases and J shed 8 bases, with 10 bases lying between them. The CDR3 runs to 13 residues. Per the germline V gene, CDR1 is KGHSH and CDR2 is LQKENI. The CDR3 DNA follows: TGTGCCAGCTCACCAAGTATTCAGGACACCATATATTTT. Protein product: CASSPSIQDTIYF.

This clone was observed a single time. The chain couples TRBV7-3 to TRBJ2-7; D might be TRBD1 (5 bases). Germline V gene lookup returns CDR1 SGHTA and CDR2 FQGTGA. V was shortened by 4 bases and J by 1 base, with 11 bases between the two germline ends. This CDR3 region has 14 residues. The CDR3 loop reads CASSSSRESYEQYF. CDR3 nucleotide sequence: TGTGCCAGCAGCTCCAGCAGGGAATCCTACGAGCAGTACTTC.

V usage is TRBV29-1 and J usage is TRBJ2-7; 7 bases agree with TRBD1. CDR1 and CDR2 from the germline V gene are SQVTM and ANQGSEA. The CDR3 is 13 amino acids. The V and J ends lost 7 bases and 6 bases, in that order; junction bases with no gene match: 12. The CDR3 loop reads CSATRQGVGEQYF. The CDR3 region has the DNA TGCAGCGCGACACGACAGGGAGTAGGCGAGCAGTACTTC.

CDR3: CASSSASRRNEQFF. CDR3 coding DNA: TGTGCCAGCAGCTCGGCCTCGAGACGGAATGAGCAGTTCTTC. The chain uses TRBV7-9 and TRBJ2-1; D not certain. Trimming shortened V by 4 bases and J by 7 bases, and 14 bases separated the two germline ends. Germline loops: CDR1 SEHNR, CDR2 FQNEAQ (reference sequence). The CDR3 consists of 14 residues.

The CDR3 loop is CATKMDRKSSYEQYF. The CDR3 nucleotides read TGTGCCACTAAGATGGACAGGAAAAGCTCCTACGAGCAGTACTTC. This sequence joins TRBV2 and TRBJ2-7; 7 nucleotides agree with TRBD1. V trimming: 10 bases; J trimming: 0 bases; junction bases outside the gene matches: 12. Looked up from germline, CDR1 is SNHLY and CDR2 is FYNNEI. CDR3 length: 15 amino acids.

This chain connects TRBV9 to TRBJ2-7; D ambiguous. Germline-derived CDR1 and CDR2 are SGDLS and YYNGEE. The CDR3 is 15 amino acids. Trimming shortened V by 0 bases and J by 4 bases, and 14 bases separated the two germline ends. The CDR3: CASSVATMDIYEQYF. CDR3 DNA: TGTGCCAGCAGCGTAGCTACTATGGATATTTACGAGCAGTACTTC.

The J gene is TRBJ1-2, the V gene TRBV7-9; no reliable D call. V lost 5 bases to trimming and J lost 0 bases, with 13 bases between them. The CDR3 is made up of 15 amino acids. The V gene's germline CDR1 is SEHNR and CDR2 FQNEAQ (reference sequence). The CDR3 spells CASSGYNRTNYGYTF. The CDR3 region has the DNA TGTGCCAGCAGCGGTTACAACAGAACTAACTATGGCTACACCTTC.